Only a few counts were recorded for the clone carrying this TCR beta chain. During its preparation, the TCRbeta library received unique molecular identifiers. TCRdb processed the PCR reads anew with MiXCR; each CDR3 protein has one entry. The table has approximately 520,000 distinct CDR3 sequences, approximately 30% seen once. J gave up 4 bases and V 2 bases, and 5 bases lay outside the gene matches. The CDR3 length is 15 residues. Germline V gives CDR1 SGHTA, CDR2 FQGTGA. The data derive from a study of T-cell reconstitution after alpha-beta-depleted transplantation in children. The chain combines TRBV7-3 with TRBJ2-1, with 7 nucleotides matching TRBD2. The sequence was collected from a human donor who donated a stem cell graft to a child with aplastic anemia. Sequencing used PBMCs from the stem cell graft donor, obtained from the stem cell graft. Written as DNA, the CDR3 is TGTGCCAGCAGCTTAGAAAGCGGGGAATACAATGAGCAGTTCTTC. Amino acids: CASSLESGEYNEQFF.